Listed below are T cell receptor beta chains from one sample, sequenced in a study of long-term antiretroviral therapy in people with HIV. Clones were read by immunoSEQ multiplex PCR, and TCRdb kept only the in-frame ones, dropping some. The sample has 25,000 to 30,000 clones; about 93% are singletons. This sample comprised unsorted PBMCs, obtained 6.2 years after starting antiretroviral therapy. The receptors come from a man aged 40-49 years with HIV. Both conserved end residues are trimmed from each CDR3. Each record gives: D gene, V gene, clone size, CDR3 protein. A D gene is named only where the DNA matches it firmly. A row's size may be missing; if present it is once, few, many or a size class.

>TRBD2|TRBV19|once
ASSPLFLAGETDTQY
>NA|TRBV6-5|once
ASSYRPVFNEQY
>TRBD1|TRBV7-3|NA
ASSPTGTGGEPQH
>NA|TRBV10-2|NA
ASSLEPGGSYT
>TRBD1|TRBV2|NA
ASRASDRGQETQY
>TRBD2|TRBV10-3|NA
ASSESVGGSLYEQY
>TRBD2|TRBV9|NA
ASSPPLGGAGAAWGTGELF
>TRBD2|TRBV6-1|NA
ASSRTGGQDTQY
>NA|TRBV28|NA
ASSRPFGGRSENDGYT
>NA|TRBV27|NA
ASSLAPSATNEKLF
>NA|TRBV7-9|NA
ASSSIGAAEAF
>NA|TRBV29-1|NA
SVEGRGSYEQY
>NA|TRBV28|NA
ASSLNTGELF
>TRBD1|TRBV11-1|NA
ASSPTGDEQY
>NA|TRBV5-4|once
ASSGWAAQETQY
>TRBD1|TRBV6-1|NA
ASLGTGPWGYTQY
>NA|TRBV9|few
AVGHRAEETQY
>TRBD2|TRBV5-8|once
ASSWGLAGGYNEQF
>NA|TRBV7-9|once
ASSLANTDGKGEQF
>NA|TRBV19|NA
ASRSWALNTEAF
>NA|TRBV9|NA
ASSVGTAPGYT
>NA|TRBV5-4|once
ASSAPRDGYYEQY
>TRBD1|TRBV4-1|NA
ASSLLTGVSTDTQY
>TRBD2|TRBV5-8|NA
ASSSGLVLNIQY
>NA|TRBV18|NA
ASSSLLNEKLF
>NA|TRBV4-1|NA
ASSQNSRMNTEAF
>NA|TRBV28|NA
ASSLRSDYGYT
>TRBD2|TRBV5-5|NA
ASSRGVRLETQY